This TCR beta chain was captured by sequencing in a study of blood T cells in healthy people across ages. The study's findings and limits: Long-lived donors carried more naive CD4+ cells and greater diversity than aged donors. Significant beta diversity loss was already apparent by age approximately 38, declining roughly linearly. Because donor CMV status was unknown, expanded clonotype changes were possibly confounded.

A second 7 to 11 cycle PCR used barcoded and J-beta primers. Each cDNA molecule, via a template-switch adaptor with 12 random nucleotides, was tagged. TCRdb reprocessed the 5' RACE reads with MiXCR, giving one entry per CDR3 protein. Altogether about 400,000 distinct CDR3 sequences are present, 50% to 60% being singletons, with the ten largest covering 45% to 55%. V lost 5 bases to trimming and J lost 5 bases; unmatched junction nucleotides: 12. The CDR3 totals 18 residues. Germline-derived CDR1 and CDR2 are SEHNR and FQNEAQ (reference sequence). For this clonotype: The antigen is not known.

Sequences were obtained from blood. This TCR came from a man aged 60 to 75 in good health. This rearrangement joins TRBV7-9 to TRBJ2-3; 14 bases map to TRBD2. CDR3 amino acids: CASSGGTSGSQRVDTQYF. The CDR3 nucleotides read TGTGCCAGCAGCGGGGGGACTAGCGGGAGTCAACGGGTAGATACGCAGTATTTT.